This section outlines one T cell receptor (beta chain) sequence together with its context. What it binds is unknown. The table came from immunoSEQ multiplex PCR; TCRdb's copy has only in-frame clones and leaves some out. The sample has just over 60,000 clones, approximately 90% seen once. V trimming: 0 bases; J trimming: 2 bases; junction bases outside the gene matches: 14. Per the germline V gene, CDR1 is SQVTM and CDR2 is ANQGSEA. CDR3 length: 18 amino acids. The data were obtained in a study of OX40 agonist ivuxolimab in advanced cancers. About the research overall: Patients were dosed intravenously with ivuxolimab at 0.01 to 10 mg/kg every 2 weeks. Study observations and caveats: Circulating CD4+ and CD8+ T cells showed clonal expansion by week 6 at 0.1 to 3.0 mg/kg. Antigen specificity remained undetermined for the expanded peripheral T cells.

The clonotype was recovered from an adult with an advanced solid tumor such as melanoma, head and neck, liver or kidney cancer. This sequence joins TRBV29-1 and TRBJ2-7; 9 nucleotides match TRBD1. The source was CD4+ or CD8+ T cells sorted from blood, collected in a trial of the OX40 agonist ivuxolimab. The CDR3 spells CSVEDRFSTDRGPYEQYF. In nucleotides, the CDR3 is TGCAGCGTTGAAGATCGATTTTCCACGGACAGGGGTCCCTACGAGCAGTACTTC.